This entry lists 9 T cell receptor beta chains sequenced from one sample in a study of cytomegalovirus exposure and HLA in healthy donors. Researchers ran the PCR with 60 Vbeta and 13 Jbeta primers. TCRdb's table, derived via immunoSEQ multiplex PCR, lists solely in-frame clones and lacks some. The sample includes approximately 110,000 clones, roughly 80% seen only once; the top ten take around a fifth. The sequenced sample was PBMCs. The receptors come from a man younger than 45 in good health and CMV-seropositive.

V gene TRBV19 combines with J gene TRBJ2-1, with 9 bases lining up with TRBD2. Losses at the gene ends were 3 bases for V and 9 bases for J; bases not matched to a gene: 6. This CDR3 has 14 residues. CDR1 and CDR2 (germline): LNHDA, SQIVND (reference sequence). CDR3 bases: TGTGCCAGTAGTATGGCGGGGGGGCTGGGTGAGCAGTTCTTC. Its translation: CASSMAGGLGEQFF.

The V call is TRBV7-6, the J call TRBJ1-6; 7 nucleotides align to TRBD1. The CDR3 extends over 14 amino acids. CDR1 SGHVS and CDR2 FNYEAQ come from the germline V gene. Losses at the gene ends were 1 base for V and 8 bases for J; bases not matched to a gene: 2. In DNA, the CDR3 is TGTGCCAGCAGCTTAGACAGGGGACATTCACCCCTCCACTTT. It specifies CASSLDRGHSPLHF.

The J gene is TRBJ2-2, the V gene TRBV2; 12 nucleotides line up with TRBD2. V gave up 4 bases and J gave up 5 bases; unmatched junction bases: 5. There are 16 residues in the CDR3. Germline CDR1 and CDR2: SNHLY and FYNNEI. CDR3 coding DNA: TGTGCCAGCAGTGGAGGACTAGCGGGACGGACCGGGGAGCTGTTTTTT. Amino acid sequence: CASSGGLAGRTGELFF.

The gene calls are TRBV30 and TRBJ2-1; D perhaps matches TRBD2 (6 bases). The CDR3 covers 19 residues. Trimming removed 3 bases at V and 0 bases at J, with 24 bases between. The germline V gene encodes CDR1 GTSNPN and CDR2 SVGIG (reference sequence). In nucleotides, the CDR3 is TGTGCCTGGAGGGTAAGGGTGGGGCCGGGCGGGACCTCCTACAATGAGCAGTTCTTC. This codes for CAWRVRVGPGGTSYNEQFF.

The gene calls are TRBV7-8 and TRBJ1-4; 8 positions agree with TRBD1. Germline CDR1 SGHVS, CDR2 FQNEAQ. The length of the CDR3 is 19 residues. Losses at the gene ends were 5 bases for V and 3 bases for J; bases not matched to a gene: 17. In DNA, the CDR3 is TGTGCCAGCAGCGGGAGCCGGGACAGGCGTCGGGGGGCTAATGAAAAACTGTTTTTT. Its translation is CASSGSRDRRRGANEKLFF.

The chain uses TRBV6-6 and TRBJ2-2, with a tentative D call TRBD1 (6 bases). V was clipped by 7 bases and J by 2 bases, with 11 bases between them. The CDR3 runs to 14 residues. The germline V gene encodes CDR1 MNHNY and CDR2 SVGAGI (reference sequence). CDR3 loop: CASTQGTNTGELFF. The CDR3 coding sequence is TGTGCCAGCACCCAGGGGACAAACACCGGGGAGCTGTTTTTT.

The chain recombines TRBV28 with TRBJ2-7, with 7 bases matching TRBD2. Germline lookup yields CDR1 MDHEN and CDR2 SYDVKM. V was pared by 2 bases and J by 7 bases, with 2 bases of the junction left unmatched. This CDR3 is 12 amino acids long. The CDR3 sequence: CASSLAGAEQYV. The CDR3 DNA reads as TGTGCCAGCAGTTTAGCGGGAGCTGAGCAGTACGTC.

This clone came up a few times. CDR3 nucleotides: TGCGCCAGCAGCTTCCAGGGGGCAAACATTCAGTACTTC. Translated, it gives CASSFQGANIQYF. The chain recombines TRBV5-1 with TRBJ2-4; 8 bases are a match to TRBD1. Germline trimming cut 2 bases from V and 6 bases from J; bases unmatched to any gene: 1. This CDR3 has 13 amino acids. CDR1 SGHRS and CDR2 YFSETQ come from the germline V gene.

This clone was seen once. The chain links TRBV6-1 to TRBJ2-3; weak D call: TRBD1 (6 bases). CDR1 is MNHNS and CDR2 is SASEGT in the germline V gene. V shed 4 bases and J shed 1 base, with 6 bases lying between them. CDR3 length equals 13 residues. CDR3: CASSGQGTDTQYF. The CDR3 coding sequence is TGTGCCAGCAGTGGACAGGGCACAGATACGCAGTATTTT.